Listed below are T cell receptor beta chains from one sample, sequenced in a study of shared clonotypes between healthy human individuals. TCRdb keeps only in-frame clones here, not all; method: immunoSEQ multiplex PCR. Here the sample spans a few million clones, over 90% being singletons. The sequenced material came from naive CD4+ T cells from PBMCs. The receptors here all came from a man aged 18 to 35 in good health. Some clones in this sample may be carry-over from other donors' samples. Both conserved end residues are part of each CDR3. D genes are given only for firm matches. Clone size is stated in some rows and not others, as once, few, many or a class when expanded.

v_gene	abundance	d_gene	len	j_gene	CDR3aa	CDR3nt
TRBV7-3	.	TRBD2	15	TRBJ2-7	CASSLSPGGADEQYF	TGTGCCAGCAGCTTATCGCCGGGAGGAGCGGACGAGCAGTACTTC
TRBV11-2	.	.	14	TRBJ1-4	CASSLGGANEKLFF	TGTGCCAGCAGCTTGGGGGGAGCTAATGAAAAACTGTTTTTT
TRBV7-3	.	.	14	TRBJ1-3	CASSLSVGPNTIYF	TGTGCCAGCAGCTTATCGGTCGGCCCAAACACCATATATTTT
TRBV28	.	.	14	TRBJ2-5	CASSLWAGEGRQYF	TGTGCCAGCAGTTTATGGGCCGGAGAAGGGCGCCAGTACTTC
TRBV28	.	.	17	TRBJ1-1	CASSPNESRGGSTEAFF	TGTGCCAGCAGCCCGAACGAATCTCGAGGGGGGAGCACTGAAGCTTTCTTT
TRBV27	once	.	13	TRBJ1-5	CASSPSGPWPQHF	TGTGCCAGCAGTCCCTCGGGCCCCTGGCCCCAGCATTTT
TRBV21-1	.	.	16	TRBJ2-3	CASSNYLAEWLYTQYF	TGTGCCAGCAGCAACTATTTAGCGGAGTGGTTATATACGCAGTATTTT
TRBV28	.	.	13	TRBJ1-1	CASSPRPSAEAFF	TGTGCCAGCAGCCCCCGCCCCTCAGCTGAAGCTTTCTTT
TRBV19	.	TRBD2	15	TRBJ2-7	CASSIEAGGPYEQYF	TGTGCCAGTAGTATAGAGGCGGGAGGGCCCTACGAGCAGTACTTC
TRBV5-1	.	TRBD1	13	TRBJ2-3	CASSLQGADTQYF	TGCGCCAGCAGCTTACAGGGGGCAGATACGCAGTATTTT
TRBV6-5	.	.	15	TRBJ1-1	CASSYRGGQHTEAFF	TGTGCCAGCAGTTACCGTGGGGGACAACACACTGAAGCTTTCTTT
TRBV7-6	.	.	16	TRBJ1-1	CASSLVAGSMPVEAFF	TGTGCCAGCAGCTTAGTTGCAGGGTCTATGCCTGTTGAAGCTTTCTTT
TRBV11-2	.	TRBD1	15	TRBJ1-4	CASSSRDRGNEKLFF	TGTGCCAGCAGCTCCCGGGACAGGGGTAATGAAAAACTGTTTTTT
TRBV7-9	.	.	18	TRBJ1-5	CASSLAWDPGDSNQPQHF	TGTGCCAGCAGCTTAGCGTGGGACCCCGGGGACAGCAATCAGCCCCAGCATTTT
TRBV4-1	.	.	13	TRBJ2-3	CASSQDVTDTQYF	TGCGCCAGCAGCCAAGATGTAACAGATACGCAGTATTTT
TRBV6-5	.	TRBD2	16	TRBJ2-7	CASSYVGGKTPYEQYF	TGTGCCAGCAGTTACGTGGGAGGGAAGACCCCCTACGAGCAGTACTTC
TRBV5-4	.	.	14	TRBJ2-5	CASSLKTVQETQYF	TGTGCCAGCAGCCTGAAGACAGTCCAAGAGACCCAGTACTTC
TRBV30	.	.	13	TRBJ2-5	CAWSGQPQETQYF	TGTGCCTGGAGCGGGCAGCCCCAAGAGACCCAGTACTTC
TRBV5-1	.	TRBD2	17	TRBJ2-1	CASSPGLAGAPYNEQFF	TGCGCCAGCAGCCCGGGGCTGGCGGGAGCCCCCTACAATGAGCAGTTCTTC
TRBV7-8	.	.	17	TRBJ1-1	CASSRVARASGGTEAFF	TGTGCCAGCAGCCGCGTGGCCAGGGCCTCGGGGGGCACTGAAGCTTTCTTT
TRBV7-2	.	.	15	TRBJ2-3	CASSQLSGRADTQYF	TGTGCCAGCAGCCAACTTAGCGGTAGGGCAGATACGCAGTATTTT
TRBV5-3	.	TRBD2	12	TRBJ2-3	CARRPTSGKQYF	TGTGCCAGAAGGCCCACTAGCGGGAAACAGTATTTT
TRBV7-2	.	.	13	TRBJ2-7	CASSLGTYYEQYF	TGTGCCAGCAGCTTGGGTACCTACTACGAGCAGTACTTC
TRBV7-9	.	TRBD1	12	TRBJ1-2	CASSQTGSGYTF	TGTGCCAGCAGCCAGACAGGGAGCGGCTACACCTTC
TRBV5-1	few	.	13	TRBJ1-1	CASSLGENTEAFF	TGCGCCAGCAGCTTGGGAGAGAACACTGAAGCTTTCTTT
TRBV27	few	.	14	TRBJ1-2	CASRAAGHLNGYTF	TGTGCCAGCAGGGCTGCGGGACACTTAAATGGCTACACCTTC
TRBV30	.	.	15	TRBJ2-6	CAWGRMTGGANVLTF	TGTGCCTGGGGACGGATGACGGGAGGGGCCAACGTCCTGACTTTC
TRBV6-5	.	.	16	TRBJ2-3	CASSYSYSGGTDTQYF	TGTGCCAGCAGTTACTCATATTCCGGAGGAACAGATACGCAGTATTTT
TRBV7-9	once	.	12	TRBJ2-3	CASSSPTDTQYF	TGTGCCAGCTCCTCCCCCACAGATACGCAGTATTTT
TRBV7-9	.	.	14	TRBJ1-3	CASSLESSGNTIYF	TGTGCCAGCAGCTTAGAATCTTCTGGAAACACCATATATTTT
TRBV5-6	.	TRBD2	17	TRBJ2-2	CASSKLAGVGNTGELFF	TGTGCCAGCAGTAAACTAGCGGGAGTCGGGAACACCGGGGAGCTGTTTTTT
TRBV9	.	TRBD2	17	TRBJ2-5	CASSVNGLAGGQETQYF	TGTGCCAGCAGCGTAAACGGACTAGCGGGAGGCCAAGAGACCCAGTACTTC
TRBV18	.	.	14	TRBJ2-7	CASSRGRQSYEQYF	TGTGCCAGCTCACGCGGCCGACAGTCCTACGAGCAGTACTTC
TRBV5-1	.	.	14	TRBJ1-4	CASSSRDANEKLFF	TGCGCCAGCAGTTCCAGGGACGCTAATGAAAAACTGTTTTTT